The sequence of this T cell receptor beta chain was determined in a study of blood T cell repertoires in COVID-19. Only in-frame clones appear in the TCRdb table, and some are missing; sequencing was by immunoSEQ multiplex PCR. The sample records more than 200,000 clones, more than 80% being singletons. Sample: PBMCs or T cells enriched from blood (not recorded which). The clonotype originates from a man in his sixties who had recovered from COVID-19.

The chain's CDR3 is CATSGGQGPSYEQYF. In DNA form, the CDR3 reads TGTGCCACCAGCGGGGGACAGGGTCCCTCCTACGAGCAGTACTTC. This chain links TRBV15 with TRBJ2-7, with TRBD1 identical over 9 bases. Germline V CDR1 and CDR2: LNHNV, YYDKDF (reference sequence). CDR3 length: 15 amino acids. Trimming took 5 bases from V and 0 from J; bases not matched to a gene: 5.